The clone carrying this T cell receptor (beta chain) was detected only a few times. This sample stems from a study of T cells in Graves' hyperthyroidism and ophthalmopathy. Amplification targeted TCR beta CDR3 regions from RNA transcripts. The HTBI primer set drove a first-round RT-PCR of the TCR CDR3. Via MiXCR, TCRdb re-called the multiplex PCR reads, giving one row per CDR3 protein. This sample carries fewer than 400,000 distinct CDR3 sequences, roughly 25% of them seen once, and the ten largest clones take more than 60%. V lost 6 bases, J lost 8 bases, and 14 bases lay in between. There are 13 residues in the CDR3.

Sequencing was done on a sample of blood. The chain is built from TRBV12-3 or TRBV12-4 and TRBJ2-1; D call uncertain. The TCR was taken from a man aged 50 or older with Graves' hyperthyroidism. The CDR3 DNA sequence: TGTGCCAGCAGGCCCACTCAGCTTGATGAGCAGTTCTTC. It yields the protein CASRPTQLDEQFF.